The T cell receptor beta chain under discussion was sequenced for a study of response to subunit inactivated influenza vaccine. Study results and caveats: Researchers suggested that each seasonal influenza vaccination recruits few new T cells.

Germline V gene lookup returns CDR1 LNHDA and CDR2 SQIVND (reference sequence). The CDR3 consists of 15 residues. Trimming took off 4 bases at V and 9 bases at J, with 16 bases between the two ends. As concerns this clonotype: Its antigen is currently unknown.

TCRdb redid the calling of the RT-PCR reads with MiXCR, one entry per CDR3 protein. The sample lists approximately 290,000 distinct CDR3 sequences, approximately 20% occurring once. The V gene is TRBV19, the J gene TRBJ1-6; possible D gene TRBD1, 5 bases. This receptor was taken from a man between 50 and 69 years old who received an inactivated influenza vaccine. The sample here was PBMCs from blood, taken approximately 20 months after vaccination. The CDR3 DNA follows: TGTGCCAGTAGTAAGGAGACCGGCGGGGGTTCACCCCTCCACTTT. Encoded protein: CASSKETGGGSPLHF.